The present TCR beta chain was sequenced within a study of blood T cell repertoires in COVID-19. In the authors' methods: Amplification from reference gene primers served as the basis for estimated nucleated cell counts. Produced via immunoSEQ multiplex PCR; TCRdb's table is partial and in-frame only. The V and J calls and clone size are taken from that table; D and trimming were inferred from the DNA. This sample has approximately 470,000 clones, with 87% found just once. The J segment lost 5 bases and the V segment lost 8 bases, leaving 11 bases of the junction unmatched. Germline V gives CDR1 MNHEY, CDR2 SVGAGI. This CDR3 contains 14 residues. Cohort assignment relied on participant-reported clinical history. Symptom resolution, clearance, or two negative PCRs marked donors in Cohort 3 as recovered.

This TCR was sampled from a woman younger than 35 who had recovered from COVID-19. The genes are TRBV6-5 and TRBJ1-2; 7 positions match TRBD1. The material sequenced was PBMCs or T cells enriched from blood (not recorded which). The CDR3 coding sequence is TGTGCCAGCGGTAGATCCGGGACAGATTATGGCTACACCTTC. It codes for CASGRSGTDYGYTF.